Listed here are 2 T cell receptor beta chains from one sample, sequenced in a study of T cell repertoires in cytomegalovirus infection. Their antigens are not known. TCRdb reanalysed the reads using MiXCR and keeps one entry per CDR3 protein. The sample has approximately 730,000 distinct CDR3 sequences, around 31% seen once. The sample in question was cultured PBMCs, obtained from culture after CMV antigen stimulation. The receptors stem from a human donor in good health (CMV status not recorded). Some clones in this sample may be carry-over from other donors' samples.

The rearrangement links TRBV28 to TRBJ1-6; no firm D call. V was trimmed by 6 bases and J by 10 bases, leaving 16 bases between them. In germline, CDR1 is MDHEN, CDR2 SYDVKM. The CDR3 loop spans 14 amino acids. CDR3 residues: CASSRATRGSPLHF. CDR3 bases: TGTGCCAGCAGCCGGGCCACTCGAGGGTCACCCCTCCACTTT.

This clonotype showed up just once. Written as DNA, the CDR3 is TGTGCCAGCCAAGCAGGGATAACCTATAATTCACCCCTCCACTTT. This codes for CASQAGITYNSPLHF. The chain joins TRBV2 to TRBJ1-6, with a possible D match to TRBD1 (5 bases). Trimming removed 8 bases from V and 2 bases from J, with 13 bases in between. In germline, CDR1 is SNHLY, CDR2 FYNNEI. This CDR3 contains 15 residues.